These T cell receptor beta chains were read from a single sample in a study of T cell changes during pregnancy in multiple sclerosis. Sequencing used immunoSEQ multiplex PCR; TCRdb keeps in-frame clones, though not all of them. The sample consists of about 75,000 clones, around 90% of them appearing once. Specimen: peripheral blood, collected in the first trimester of pregnancy. The receptors come from a female donor in good health, enrolled as a control in a pregnancy study. Each CDR3 is given without its conserved first and last residue.

v_call	cdr3_aa
TRBV6-5	ASSYSAGHGYT
TRBV6-1	ASSGTGHYEQY
TRBV30	AWSPGGETQY
TRBV27	ASSWTGYTGELF
TRBV29-1	SVPSGEGGWY
TRBV7-8	ASSLGSPRQGGGSPLH
TRBV19	ASSTRQGRYT
TRBV5-1	ASSSIGTGNTEAF
TRBV6-5	ACRGQGGFYEQY
TRBV14	ASSPGRRTQY
TRBV28	ASKPQGANQPQH
TRBV7-9	ASSFQGQAYEQY
TRBV28	ASSSTGAGNQPQH
TRBV27	ASRGWGLNNSPLH
TRBV6-1	ASSPSLAGETQY
TRBV7-6	ASSLANNYGYI
TRBV19	ASSRDNQETQY
TRBV5-1	ASSLETLSYEQY
TRBV29-1	SVGRREKLF
TRBV30	AWSGSSLQY
TRBV5-4	ASSPATSRETQY
TRBV5-1	ASSLDRGQDQPQH
TRBV7-2	ASSKGGPGGELF
TRBV15	ATSVSRGSNQPQH
TRBV29-1	SVRGFNADTQY
TRBV7-9	ASSLGQNYGYT
TRBV5-1	ASSLAGTSGAETQY
TRBV18	ASTLSPGTEAF
TRBV5-6	ASSLYLAQARAF
TRBV9	ASGKYSGSYNEQF
TRBV4-1	ASSPRGGDEQY
TRBV4-1	ASSQDDVGRSYEQY
TRBV13	ASSADRGDIQY
TRBV4-1	ASSQVGTGFGAAF
TRBV11-2	ASSLDRGGGNTIY
TRBV27	ASSLSGTGFRVDQPQH
TRBV21-1	ASSTPGLAPSLLQY
TRBV6-5	ASRSRDSYTEAF
TRBV29-1	SVVGGEKLF
TRBV14	ASSHTRQGGEKLF